This entry lists 17 T cell receptor beta chains sequenced from one sample in a study of blood T cells in healthy people across ages. Then a second PCR, running roughly 7 to 11 cycles, was carried out with a sample-barcoded 5' primer and a J-beta primer mix. TCRdb analysed the 5' RACE reads with MiXCR anew, one entry per CDR3 protein. The table has about 970,000 distinct CDR3 sequences, about 53% seen once; the top ten hold 20% to 25%. The sequencing input was blood. All receptors derive from a woman in her sixties or seventies in good health.

This clonotype appeared many times. CDR3 DNA sequence: TGTGCCAGCACGCCGGGGGCAGGCAGGCGGGGGACCCAGTACTTC. Encoded protein: CASTPGAGRRGTQYF. The rearrangement links TRBV28 to TRBJ2-5; D tentatively reads TRBD1 or TRBD2 (6 bases each). CDR3 size: 15 residues. Trimming pared 7 bases from V and 7 bases from J, leaving 22 bases between. The germline V gene encodes CDR1 MDHEN and CDR2 SYDVKM. Full variable domain (outside the CDR3, taken from reference TRBV28 and TRBJ2-5): DVKVTQSSRYLVKRTGEKVFLECVQDMDHENMFWYRQDPGLGLRLIYFSYDVKMKEKGDIPEGYSVSREKKERFSLILESASTNQTSMYLCASTPGAGRRGTQYFGPGTRLLVL.

This clonotype appeared a few times. The CDR3 DNA is TGTGCCAGTAGTCTAGCGGGATCTACCTCTGGGGCCAACGTCCTGACTTTC. Its translation is CASSLAGSTSGANVLTF. The chain is built from TRBV19 and TRBJ2-6, with 9 bases fitting TRBD2. This CDR3 region has 17 residues. With 5 bases clipped from V and 0 bases from J, the junction kept 5 bases outside the gene matches. Germline-derived CDR1 and CDR2 are LNHDA and SQIVND (reference sequence).

This clonotype was counted between two and nine times. The chain carries TRBV6-6 and TRBJ2-3; 7 bases line up with TRBD1. This CDR3 is built from 13 residues. Germline V lookup: CDR1 MNHNY, CDR2 SVGAGI (reference sequence). V dropped 7 bases and J dropped 2; count of bases not matched to a gene: 3. The CDR3 sequence is CASKQGNTDTQYF. The CDR3 DNA reads TGTGCCAGCAAACAGGGGAACACAGATACGCAGTATTTT.

Note on this clonotype: This may come from a read error, since a much larger clone is one base off. This chain links TRBV20-1 with TRBJ1-1; D is unresolved. In germline, CDR1 is DFQATT, CDR2 SNEGSKA (reference sequence). The length of the CDR3 is 13 residues. CDR3 coding DNA: TGCGGTGCTAGAGATCGCCGCGGTTATGAAGCTTTCTTT. Its translation: CGARDRRGYEAFF.

The J gene is TRBJ1-1, the V gene TRBV21-1. TRBV21-1 is designated a pseudogene. The CDR3 totals 14 residues. This chain's CDR3 is CASSVWTDRTEAFF. The CDR3 coding sequence is TGTGCCAGCAGCGTCTGGACGGATCGGACTGAAGCTTTCTTT.

This clonotype was observed a single time. The junction does not match germline at one end; this may be a read error. The J gene is TRBJ2-5, the V gene TRBV11-1; unclear D gene. The end of the DNA aligns better with TRBJ2-7, so the J call may be wrong. Germline values: CDR1 SGHAT, CDR2 FQDESV (reference sequence). The CDR3 loop spans 14 amino acids. The CDR3 nucleotides read TGCGCCAGCAGCCCGTTATGGGAACTCCACGAGCAGTACTTC. This codes for CASSPLWELHEQYF.

This chain uses TRBV6-2 or TRBV6-3 with TRBJ2-1; the D gene could be TRBD1 or TRBD2 (5 bases each). V dropped 4 bases and J dropped 0 bases, with 13 bases sitting between them. The CDR3 totals 16 residues. The germline CDR1 and CDR2 sequences are MNHEY and SVGEGT. The DNA for the CDR3 is TGTGCCAGCAGTTCGGGGCGGTCGAGCTCCTACAATGAGCAGTTCTTC. Translated, it gives CASSSGRSSSYNEQFF.

The chain carries TRBV4-2 and TRBJ2-3; the match to TRBD2 covers 8 bases. Germline trimming cut 0 bases from V and 5 bases from J; bases unmatched to any gene: 4. This CDR3 has 15 residues. Germline V gene data show CDR1 as LGHNA and CDR2 as YNFKEQ. The CDR3 sequence is CASSQEAGGGDTQYF. In DNA, the CDR3 is TGTGCCAGCAGCCAAGAGGCGGGAGGAGGAGATACGCAGTATTTT.

Only a few counts were recorded for this clonotype. The rearrangement links TRBV27 to TRBJ1-2; D might be TRBD1 (5 bases). V was pared by 0 bases and J by 7 bases, with 12 bases between. Germline V gene lookup returns CDR1 MNHEY and CDR2 SMNVEV (reference sequence). CDR3 length equals 14 residues. CDR3 DNA sequence: TGTGCCAGCAGTTTATCGTACAGGACGGGTGGCTACACCTTC. Protein: CASSLSYRTGGYTF.

The V and J genes are TRBV7-9 and TRBJ2-7, with D hard to call. The germline V gene encodes CDR1 SEHNR and CDR2 FQNEAQ (reference sequence). There are 11 residues in the CDR3. V dropped 5 bases and J dropped 3 bases, with 5 bases sitting between them. For the CDR3, the DNA is TGTGCCAGCAGCGGAATCTACGAGCAGTACTTC. Its translation is CASSGIYEQYF.

This chain joins TRBV30 and TRBJ1-2, with D tentatively TRBD1 (6 bases). Trimming stripped 2 bases from V and 4 bases from J, with 14 bases between. This CDR3 has 14 residues. Germline-derived CDR1 and CDR2 are GTSNPN and SVGIG (reference sequence). CDR3 loop: CAWSKIVDSYGYTF. The CDR3 nucleotides read TGTGCCTGGAGTAAAATCGTGGACAGCTATGGCTACACCTTC.

CDR3 in amino acids: CASRLGQGNFFLETQYF. The DNA for the CDR3 is TGTGCCAGCAGGCTCGGACAGGGTAACTTTTTTTTGGAGACCCAGTACTTC. V usage is TRBV3-1 and J usage is TRBJ2-5; 8 bases map to TRBD1. Germline-derived CDR1 and CDR2 are LGHDT and YNNKEL (reference sequence). The junction had 17 bases not matched to a gene; V was cut back by 6 bases and J by 5 bases. There are 17 residues in the CDR3.

The chain joins TRBV20-1 to TRBJ1-2; maybe TRBD1 (5 bases). Trimming stripped 7 bases from V and 1 base from J, with 13 bases between. This CDR3 is built from 13 residues. Germline V gene data show CDR1 as DFQATT and CDR2 as SNEGSKA (reference sequence). CDR3 loop: CSVTDSDNYGYTF. The CDR3 bases are TGCAGTGTCACAGACAGCGATAACTATGGCTACACCTTC.

The CDR3: CASSPADSNQPQHF. In nucleotides, the CDR3 is TGTGCCAGCAGCCCTGCGGATAGCAATCAGCCCCAGCATTTT. The chain has TRBV7-6 and TRBJ1-5; no reliable D call. This CDR3 comprises 14 residues. Trimming removed 5 bases at V and 0 bases at J, with 8 bases between. Germline assignment: CDR1 SGHVS and CDR2 FNYEAQ.

The sample holds a few counts of this clonotype. This sequence joins TRBV27 and TRBJ2-3; D unresolved. CDR3 length equals 13 residues. With 0 bases removed from V and 5 bases from J, the gap between germline ends came to 6 bases. In germline, CDR1 is MNHEY, CDR2 SMNVEV (reference sequence). The CDR3 DNA is TGTGCCAGCAGTTTATCAGGGTTAGATACGCAGTATTTT. The encoded protein is CASSLSGLDTQYF.

The chain is built from TRBV14 and TRBJ2-3; D unresolved. V dropped 0 bases and J dropped 2 bases, with 12 bases sitting between them. CDR3 length: 16 amino acids. Germline-derived CDR1 and CDR2 are SGHDN and FVKESK. CDR3 sequence: CASSQDFDTYTDTQYF. The CDR3 region has the DNA TGTGCCAGCAGCCAAGATTTCGACACTTACACAGATACGCAGTATTTT.

DNA of the CDR3: TGCAGTGCTAGAGACCTCACAAAGCCGGCAGGATCTAACTATGGCTACACCTTC. Amino acids: CSARDLTKPAGSNYGYTF. The gene calls are TRBV20-1 and TRBJ1-2; D ambiguous. The CDR3 consists of 18 residues. Germline V CDR1 and CDR2: DFQATT, SNEGSKA (reference sequence). The V end was cut by 0 bases, the J end by 0 bases, with 20 bases between.